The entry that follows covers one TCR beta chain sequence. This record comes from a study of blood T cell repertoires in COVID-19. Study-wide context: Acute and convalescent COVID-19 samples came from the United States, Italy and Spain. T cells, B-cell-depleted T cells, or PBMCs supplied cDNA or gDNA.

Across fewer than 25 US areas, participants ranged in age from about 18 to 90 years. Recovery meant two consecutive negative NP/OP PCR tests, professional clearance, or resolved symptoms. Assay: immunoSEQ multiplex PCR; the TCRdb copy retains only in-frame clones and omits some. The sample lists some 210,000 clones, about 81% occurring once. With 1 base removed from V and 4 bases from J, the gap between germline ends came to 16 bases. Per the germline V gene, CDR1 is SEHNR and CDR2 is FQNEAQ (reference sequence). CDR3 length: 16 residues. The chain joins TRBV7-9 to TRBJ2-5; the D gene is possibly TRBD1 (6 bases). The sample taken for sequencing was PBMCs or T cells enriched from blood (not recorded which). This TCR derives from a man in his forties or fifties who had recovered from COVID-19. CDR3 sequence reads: CASSLVSGGRGETQYF. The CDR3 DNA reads TGTGCCAGCAGCTTAGTTTCTGGGGGCAGGGGAGAGACCCAGTACTTC.